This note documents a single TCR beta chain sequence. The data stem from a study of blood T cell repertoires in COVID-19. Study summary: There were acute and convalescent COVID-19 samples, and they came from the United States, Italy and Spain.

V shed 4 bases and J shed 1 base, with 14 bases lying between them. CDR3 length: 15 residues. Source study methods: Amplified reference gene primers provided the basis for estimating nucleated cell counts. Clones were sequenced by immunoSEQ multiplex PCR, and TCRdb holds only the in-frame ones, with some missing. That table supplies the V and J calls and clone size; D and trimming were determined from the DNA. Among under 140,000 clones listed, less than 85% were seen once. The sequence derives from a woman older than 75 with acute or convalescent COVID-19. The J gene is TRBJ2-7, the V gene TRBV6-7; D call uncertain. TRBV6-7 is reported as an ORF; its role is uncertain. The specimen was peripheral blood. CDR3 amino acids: CASSFPARFSYEQYF. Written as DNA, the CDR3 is TGTGCCAGCAGTTTCCCGGCTAGGTTTTCCTACGAGCAGTACTTC.